The 2 T cell receptor beta chains reported below all come from one sample, sequenced in a study of breast tumors, draining lymph nodes, adjacent tissues (dated by TCRdb to the mid-2010s). The lymph node samples were taken from the axillary draining lymph nodes of breast cancer patients. Library generation was performed with multiplex PCR. Sequencing instrument: Illumina HiSeq 2000. Using fastp trimming at Q25 and MiXCR clonotype assembly, TCRdb reanalyzed the public sequencing data and kept in-frame beta chains. Rows matching on CDR3 protein sequence are summarized as one entry with the most common DNA and genes. The sample data list around 140,000 distinct CDR3 sequences, and about a fifth of these were observed just once. Of the sample, 2.5% to 3% is held by the ten largest clones. Specimen: axillary lymph node tissue. These receptors came from a female donor with breast cancer. Some clones in this sample may be carry-over from other donors' samples.

The V and J genes are TRBV28 and TRBJ1-5, with 9 bases that match TRBD1. CDR3 length: 15 residues. The J segment lost 3 bases and the V segment lost 6 bases, leaving 6 bases of the junction unmatched. Germline V CDR1 and CDR2: MDHEN, SYDVKM. The CDR3 DNA is TGTGCCAGCAGATCCGGGACAGGGCCCAATCAGCCCCAGCATTTT. Translation: CASRSGTGPNQPQHF. Based on the CDR3 plus reference TRBV28 and TRBJ1-5, the full variable domain is DVKVTQSSRYLVKRTGEKVFLECVQDMDHENMFWYRQDPGLGLRLIYFSYDVKMKEKGDIPEGYSVSREKKERFSLILESASTNQTSMYLCASRSGTGPNQPQHFGDGTRLSIL.

This clonotype showed up many times. V and J are TRBV6-5 and TRBJ1-2; 9 bases fit TRBD1. Germline CDR1 and CDR2: MNHEY and SVGAGI. This CDR3 region has 17 residues. V was pared by 6 bases and J by 0 bases, with 11 bases of the junction left unmatched. The CDR3 DNA reads TGTGCCAGCAGACTCACAGGGGGCTCGCGAGCTAACTATGGCTACACCTTC. This encodes CASRLTGGSRANYGYTF.